Listed below are T cell receptor beta chains from one sample, sequenced in a study of long-term antiretroviral therapy in people with HIV. Sequenced by immunoSEQ multiplex PCR; TCRdb stores in-frame clones only, minus some. The top ten clones hold 6% to 7% of a sample with 30,000 to 40,000 clones, almost 85% of them seen once. The sample here was unsorted PBMCs, taken 0.6 years after starting antiretroviral therapy. The source is a man aged 18 to 29 with HIV. The CDR3 runs from the conserved cysteine through the conserved F or W. D genes are given only for firm matches. Clone size is given for some rows only: seen once, a few or many times, or a class if the clone is expanded.

j_call: TRBJ2-3; clone_size: .; d_call: .; v_call: TRBV6-1; cdr3_nt: TGTGCCAGCACCGAGGACGGTTCTAGCACAGATACGCAGTATTTT; cdr3_aa: CASTEDGSSTDTQYF
j_call: TRBJ1-4; clone_size: .; d_call: TRBD1; v_call: TRBV25-1; cdr3_nt: TGTGCCAGCAGTGAATCGAAGTACAGGGGCGAAAAACTGTTTTTT; cdr3_aa: CASSESKYRGEKLFF
j_call: TRBJ2-3; clone_size: .; d_call: .; v_call: TRBV2; cdr3_nt: TGTGCCAGCAGTGAAGCCCCGCTAGTGGCAGATACGCAGTATTTT; cdr3_aa: CASSEAPLVADTQYF
j_call: TRBJ1-5; clone_size: .; d_call: .; v_call: TRBV7-8; cdr3_nt: TGTGCCAGCAGCTTAGGGGTCGGGGGTGGTCAGCCCCAGCATTTT; cdr3_aa: CASSLGVGGGQPQHF
j_call: TRBJ2-1; clone_size: .; d_call: .; v_call: TRBV18; cdr3_nt: TGTGCCAGCTCCCAACGACAGACATACTACAATGAGCAGTTCTTC; cdr3_aa: CASSQRQTYYNEQFF
j_call: TRBJ2-5; clone_size: .; d_call: .; v_call: TRBV5-8; cdr3_nt: TGTGCCAGCAGCTTTGGGGTCGGTCCGATCCAAGAGACCCAGTACTTC; cdr3_aa: CASSFGVGPIQETQYF
j_call: TRBJ2-7; clone_size: .; d_call: TRBD2; v_call: TRBV5-1; cdr3_nt: TGCGCCAGCAGCCCGGCCCCCGGGACTAGCAGCTACGAGCAGTACTTC; cdr3_aa: CASSPAPGTSSYEQYF
j_call: TRBJ2-4; clone_size: .; d_call: .; v_call: TRBV18; cdr3_nt: TGTGCCAACGCAATACAGGAAAACATTCAGTACTTC; cdr3_aa: CANAIQENIQYF
j_call: TRBJ1-4; clone_size: .; d_call: .; v_call: TRBV19; cdr3_nt: TGTGCCAGTAGTAGCGGCAGGGGAGGCTATACTAATGAAAAACTGTTTTTT; cdr3_aa: CASSSGRGGYTNEKLFF
j_call: TRBJ2-5; clone_size: .; d_call: .; v_call: TRBV29-1; cdr3_nt: TGCAGCGTTGGGCCTGGGGAGACCCAGTACTTC; cdr3_aa: CSVGPGETQYF
j_call: TRBJ1-5; clone_size: .; d_call: .; v_call: TRBV7-9; cdr3_nt: TGTGCCAGCAGCCTGGACAGCAATCAGCCCCAGCATTTT; cdr3_aa: CASSLDSNQPQHF
j_call: TRBJ2-5; clone_size: few; d_call: TRBD2; v_call: TRBV7-2; cdr3_nt: TGTGCCAGCAGCTTAAATTCCGGGGGGATCGGCGAGACCCAGTACTTC; cdr3_aa: CASSLNSGGIGETQYF
j_call: TRBJ1-1; clone_size: .; d_call: .; v_call: TRBV6-5; cdr3_nt: TGTGCCAGCAGCCTACACAGAGCCACTGAAGCTTTCTTT; cdr3_aa: CASSLHRATEAFF